This T cell receptor (beta chain) is drawn from a study of blood T cell repertoires in COVID-19. Study summary: COVID-19 samples from acute and convalescent phases originated in the United States, Italy and Spain.

The CDR3 runs 15 residues. Germline values: CDR1 MNHEY, CDR2 SMNVEV (reference sequence). The V and J ends lost 3 bases and 5 bases, in that order; junction bases with no gene match: 6. As handled by the study authors: Reference gene primer amplification gave estimated nucleated cell counts. Method: immunoSEQ multiplex PCR; TCRdb's copy keeps in-frame clones and lacks some. The DNA was the basis for D and trimming; V, J and clone size are from that table. The sample yields roughly 220,000 clones, 84% seen once. The specimen sequenced was peripheral blood. The source is a man aged 25-40 years with active or convalescent COVID-19. The chain combines TRBV27 with TRBJ1-2; 10 positions match TRBD1. CDR3 sequence reads: CASSFDRTGGYGYTF. The DNA of the CDR3 is TGTGCCAGCAGTTTTGATCGGACAGGGGGATATGGCTACACCTTC.